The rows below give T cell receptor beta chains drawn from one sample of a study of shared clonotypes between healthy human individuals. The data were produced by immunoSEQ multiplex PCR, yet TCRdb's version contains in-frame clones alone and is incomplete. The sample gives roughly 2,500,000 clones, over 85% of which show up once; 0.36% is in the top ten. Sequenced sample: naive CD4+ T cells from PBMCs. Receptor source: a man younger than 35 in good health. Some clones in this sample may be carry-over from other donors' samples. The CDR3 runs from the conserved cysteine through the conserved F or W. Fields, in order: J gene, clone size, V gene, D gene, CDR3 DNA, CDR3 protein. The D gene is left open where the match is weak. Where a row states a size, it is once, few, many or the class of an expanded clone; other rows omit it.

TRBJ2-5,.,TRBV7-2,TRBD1,TGTGCCAGCAGCTGGATGGGGACAGGGGGCGCAGAGACCCAGTACTTC,CASSWMGTGGAETQYF
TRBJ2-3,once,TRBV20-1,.,TGCAGTGCTAGAGAAGTTCATACGCAGTATTTT,CSAREVHTQYF
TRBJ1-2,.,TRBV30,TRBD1,TGTGCCATGGGACAGGGGCCTCCCTATGGCTACACCTTC,CAMGQGPPYGYTF
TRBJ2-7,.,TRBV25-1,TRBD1,TGTGCCAGCAGTTCCCCGGGACAGGGGTGGGAGCAGTACTTC,CASSSPGQGWEQYF
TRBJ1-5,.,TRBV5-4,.,TGTGCCAGCAGCAATGAGCCGGGACCGCCAAGCCCCCAGCATTTT,CASSNEPGPPSPQHF
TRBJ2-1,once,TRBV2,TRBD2,TGTGCCAGCAGGCCCACTAGCGGGAGGGCCCTCGGGGACAATGAGCAGTTCTTC,CASRPTSGRALGDNEQFF
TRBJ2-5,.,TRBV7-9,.,TGTGCCAGCAACAACCAAGAGACCCAGTACTTC,CASNNQETQYF
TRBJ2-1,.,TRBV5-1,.,TGCGCCAGCAGCTTGTTGGTTGTCACGATGGGCGATGAGCAGTTCTTC,CASSLLVVTMGDEQFF
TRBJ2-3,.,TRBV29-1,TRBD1,TGCAGCGCACACTCACAGGGGAGCACAGATACGCAGTATTTT,CSAHSQGSTDTQYF
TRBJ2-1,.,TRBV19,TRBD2,TGTGCCAGTAGTCCCCGCCCTAGCGGCCCTTCGGATGAGCAGTTCTTC,CASSPRPSGPSDEQFF
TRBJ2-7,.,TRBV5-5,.,TGTGCCAGCAGCCCCGGACCGAGTAGCTCCTACGAGCAGTACTTC,CASSPGPSSSYEQYF
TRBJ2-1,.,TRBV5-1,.,TGCGCCAGCAGCTTGGAAGCGGCCAGCTCCTACAATGAGCAGTTCTTC,CASSLEAASSYNEQFF
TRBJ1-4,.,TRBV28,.,TGTGCCAGCAGTCCCGGCGGGGGAAACGAAAAACTGTTTTTT,CASSPGGGNEKLFF
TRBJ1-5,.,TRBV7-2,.,TGTGCCAGCAGCTCCCGGATAAATCAGCCCCAGCATTTT,CASSSRINQPQHF
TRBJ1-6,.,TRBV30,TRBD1,TGTGCCTGGACAACAGGGGAAAATTCACCCCTCCACTTT,CAWTTGENSPLHF
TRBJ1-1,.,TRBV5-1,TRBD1,TGCGCCAGCAGCCCGGGGACAGGGCCTAACACTGAAGCTTTCTTT,CASSPGTGPNTEAFF
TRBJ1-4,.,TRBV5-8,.,TGTGCCAGCAGCTATAGGGGACCGTACGGTGAAAAACTGTTTTTT,CASSYRGPYGEKLFF
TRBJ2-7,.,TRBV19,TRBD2,TGTGCCAGTAGTCCCTCTGAGCGGGGTCGGACCTACGAGCAGTACTTC,CASSPSERGRTYEQYF
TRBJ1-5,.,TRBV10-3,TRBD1,TGTGCCATCAGTGAGTCGAAGGGACAGAATCAGCCCCAGCATTTT,CAISESKGQNQPQHF
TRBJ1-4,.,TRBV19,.,TGTGCCAGTGAGACCACAGGTGAAAAACTGTTTTTT,CASETTGEKLFF
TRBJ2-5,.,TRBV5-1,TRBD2,TGCGCCAGCAGCTCGGGACTAGCGGGAGAAGAGACCCAGTACTTC,CASSSGLAGEETQYF
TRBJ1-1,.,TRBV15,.,TGTGCCACCAGCAGAGAGGGGAGCCCCACTGAAGCTTTCTTT,CATSREGSPTEAFF
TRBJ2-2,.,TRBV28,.,TGTGCCAGCAGCCCCCCAACTAACACCGGGGAGCTGTTTTTT,CASSPPTNTGELFF
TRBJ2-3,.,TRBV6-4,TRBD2,TGTGCCAGCAGTGCAGGTAGCGGGAGTAAAGATACGCAGTATTTT,CASSAGSGSKDTQYF
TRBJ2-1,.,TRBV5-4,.,TGTGCCAGCAGCTTGAGTTCGCGTAACTACTACAATGAGCAGTTCTTC,CASSLSSRNYYNEQFF
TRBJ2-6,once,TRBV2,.,TGTGCCAGCAGACAGGTGGTCGCCAACGTCCTGACTTTC,CASRQVVANVLTF
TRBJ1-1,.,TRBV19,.,TGTGCCAGTAGTACAACTGGGAACACTGAAGCTTTCTTT,CASSTTGNTEAFF
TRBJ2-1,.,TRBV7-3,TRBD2,TGTGCCAGCAGCTTATGGCTAGCGGGACCCTACAATGAGCAGTTCTTC,CASSLWLAGPYNEQFF